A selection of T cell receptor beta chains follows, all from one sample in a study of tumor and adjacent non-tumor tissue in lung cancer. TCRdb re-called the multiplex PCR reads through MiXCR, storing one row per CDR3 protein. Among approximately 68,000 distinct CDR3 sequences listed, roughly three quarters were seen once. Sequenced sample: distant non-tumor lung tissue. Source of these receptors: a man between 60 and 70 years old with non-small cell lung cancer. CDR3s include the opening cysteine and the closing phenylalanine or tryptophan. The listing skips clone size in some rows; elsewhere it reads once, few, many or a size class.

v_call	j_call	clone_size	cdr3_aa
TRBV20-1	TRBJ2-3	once	CSFYAREGCTDTQYF
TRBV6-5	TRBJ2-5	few	CASRGALTQYF
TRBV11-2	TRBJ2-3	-	CARSLDGPLDTQYF
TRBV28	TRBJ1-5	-	CASRGYRRTGYNQPQCF
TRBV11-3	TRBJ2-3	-	CASSSGLAGTTGTQYF
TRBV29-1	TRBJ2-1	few	CSVVLYEGEQFF
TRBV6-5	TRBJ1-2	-	CASSYSVKSGVYGYTF
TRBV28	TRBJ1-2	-	CASSLLGTKNGYTF
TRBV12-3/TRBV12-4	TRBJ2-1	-	CASSPVQGGEQFF
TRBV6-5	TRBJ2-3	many	CASSPDGPTQYF
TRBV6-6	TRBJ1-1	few	CASTARTRGIEAFF
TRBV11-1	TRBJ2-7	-	CASDLDQGGRYEQYF
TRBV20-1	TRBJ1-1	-	CSAEKPPNTEAFF
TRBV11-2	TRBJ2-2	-	CTSRSGTGWSGELFF
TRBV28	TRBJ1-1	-	CTSGRTGLDTEAFF
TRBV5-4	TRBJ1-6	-	CASNTHGRNSPLHF
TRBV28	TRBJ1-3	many	CASSSGIVDTIYF
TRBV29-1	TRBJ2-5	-	CGVAWGNERGRETQNF